This T cell receptor (beta chain) was identified during a study of cytomegalovirus exposure and HLA in healthy donors. Background on the study: Sequencing of 150 million to 200 million T cells in an earlier analysis found 100 million or so unique TCR beta sequences. Study-wide results and caveats: Investigators reported over 150 TCR beta chains as tied to cytomegalovirus.

Amplification used 60 Vbeta primers and 13 Jbeta primers. TCRdb's copy holds only in-frame clones and misses some; the assay was immunoSEQ multiplex PCR. The specimen's table records about 34,000 clones. The CDR3 consists of 14 residues. The V gene lost 0 bases and the J gene lost 0 bases, with 6 bases spanning the gap. Germline V CDR1 and CDR2: SGHRS, YFSETQ. Remarks on this clone: Its cognate antigen is unknown.

The receptor was derived from a woman aged 40 to 50 in good health and CMV-seropositive. The genes are TRBV5-1 and TRBJ1-1; D unclear. Input material: PBMCs. The CDR3 nucleotides read TGCGCCAGCAGCTTGGGAGTGCTGAACACTGAAGCTTTCTTT. Its translation: CASSLGVLNTEAFF.